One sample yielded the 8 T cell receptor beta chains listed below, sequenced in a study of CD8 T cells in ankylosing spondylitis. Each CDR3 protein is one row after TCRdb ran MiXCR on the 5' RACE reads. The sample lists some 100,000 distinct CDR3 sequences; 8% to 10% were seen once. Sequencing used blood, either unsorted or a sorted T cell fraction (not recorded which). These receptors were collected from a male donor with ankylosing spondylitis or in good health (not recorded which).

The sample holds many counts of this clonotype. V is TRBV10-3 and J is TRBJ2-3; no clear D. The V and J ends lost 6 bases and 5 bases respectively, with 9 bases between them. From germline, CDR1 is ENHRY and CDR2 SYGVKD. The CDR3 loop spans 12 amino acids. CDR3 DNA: TGTGCCATCAGGGGCAGTCGAGATACGCAGTATTTT. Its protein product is CAIRGSRDTQYF.

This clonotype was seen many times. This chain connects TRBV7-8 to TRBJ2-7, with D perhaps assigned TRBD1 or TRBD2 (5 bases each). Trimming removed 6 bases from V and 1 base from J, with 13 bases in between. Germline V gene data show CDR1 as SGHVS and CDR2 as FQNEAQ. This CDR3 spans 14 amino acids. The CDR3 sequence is CASRHRDRSYEQYF. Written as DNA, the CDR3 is TGTGCCAGCAGACATCGGGACCGGTCCTACGAGCAGTACTTC.

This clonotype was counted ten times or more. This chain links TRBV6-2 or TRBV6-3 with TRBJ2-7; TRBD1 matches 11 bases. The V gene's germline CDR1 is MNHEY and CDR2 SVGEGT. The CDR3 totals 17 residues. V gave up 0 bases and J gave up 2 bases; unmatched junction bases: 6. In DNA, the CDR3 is TGTGCCAGCAGTTACTCGAAAGCGGGACAGGGGGCCTACGAGCAGTACTTC. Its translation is CASSYSKAGQGAYEQYF.

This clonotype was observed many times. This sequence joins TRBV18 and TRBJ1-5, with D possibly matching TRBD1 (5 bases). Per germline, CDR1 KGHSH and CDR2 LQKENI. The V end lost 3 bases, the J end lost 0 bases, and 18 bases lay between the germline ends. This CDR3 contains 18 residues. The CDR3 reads CASSPTALDVYSNQPQHF. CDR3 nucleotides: TGTGCCAGCTCACCGACAGCGCTAGATGTATATAGCAATCAGCCCCAGCATTTT.

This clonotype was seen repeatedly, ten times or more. CDR3 loop: CSAHIPTGRQRSPLHF. The CDR3, as DNA: TGCAGTGCTCACATCCCGACAGGGAGGCAGCGTTCACCCCTCCACTTT. This rearrangement joins TRBV20-1 to TRBJ1-6, with 7 bases matching TRBD1. V dropped 5 bases and J dropped 9; count of bases not matched to a gene: 16. Germline V gene data show CDR1 as DFQATT and CDR2 as SNEGSKA (reference sequence). The CDR3 extends over 16 amino acids.

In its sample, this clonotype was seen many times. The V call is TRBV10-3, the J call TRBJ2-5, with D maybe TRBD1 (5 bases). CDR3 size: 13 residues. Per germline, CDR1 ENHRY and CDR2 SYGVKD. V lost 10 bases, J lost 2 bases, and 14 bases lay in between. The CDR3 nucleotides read TGTGCCACCCGAGACAGCCAACAAGAGACCCAGTACTTC. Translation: CATRDSQQETQYF.

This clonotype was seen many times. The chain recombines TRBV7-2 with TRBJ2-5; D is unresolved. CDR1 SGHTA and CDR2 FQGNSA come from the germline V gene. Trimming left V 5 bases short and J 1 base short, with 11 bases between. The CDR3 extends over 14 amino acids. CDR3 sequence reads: CASSPYTFQETQYF. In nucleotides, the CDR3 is TGTGCCAGCAGCCCCTACACTTTCCAAGAGACCCAGTACTTC.

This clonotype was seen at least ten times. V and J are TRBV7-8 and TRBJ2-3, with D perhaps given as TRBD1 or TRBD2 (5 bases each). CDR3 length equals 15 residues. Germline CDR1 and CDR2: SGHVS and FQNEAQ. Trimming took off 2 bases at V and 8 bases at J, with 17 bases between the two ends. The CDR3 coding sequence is TGTGCCAGCAGCTTACCCCTCGGGGCCAGTTCTACGCAGTATTTT. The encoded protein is CASSLPLGASSTQYF.